This note documents a single T cell receptor (beta chain) sequence. No conserved phenylalanine or tryptophan ends this CDR3, so it is likely a read error. The CDR3 loop spans 12 amino acids. V gave up 4 bases and J gave up 6 bases, with 10 bases separating them. Germline V gene sequence: CDR1 SQVTM, CDR2 ANQGSEA. The record originates from a study of spatial heterogeneity in lung cancer. The library protocol tagged each TCR cDNA with a unique molecular identifier. TCRdb reanalysed the 5' RACE reads using MiXCR and keeps one entry per CDR3 protein. The sample lists some 100,000 distinct CDR3 sequences; approximately 12% were seen once. The time point: sample taken at primary tumor resection. Samples were donated by 72 untreated early-stage non-small cell lung cancer patients.

Sequencing used PBMCs, obtained at surgery. V and J are TRBV29-1 and TRBJ2-1; D is uncertain. The TCR sequence derives from a male donor with early-stage non-small cell lung cancer. In nucleotides, the CDR3 is TGCAGCGTTGTCATCTCCACCAATGAGCAGTTCTTA. Protein product: CSVVISTNEQFL.